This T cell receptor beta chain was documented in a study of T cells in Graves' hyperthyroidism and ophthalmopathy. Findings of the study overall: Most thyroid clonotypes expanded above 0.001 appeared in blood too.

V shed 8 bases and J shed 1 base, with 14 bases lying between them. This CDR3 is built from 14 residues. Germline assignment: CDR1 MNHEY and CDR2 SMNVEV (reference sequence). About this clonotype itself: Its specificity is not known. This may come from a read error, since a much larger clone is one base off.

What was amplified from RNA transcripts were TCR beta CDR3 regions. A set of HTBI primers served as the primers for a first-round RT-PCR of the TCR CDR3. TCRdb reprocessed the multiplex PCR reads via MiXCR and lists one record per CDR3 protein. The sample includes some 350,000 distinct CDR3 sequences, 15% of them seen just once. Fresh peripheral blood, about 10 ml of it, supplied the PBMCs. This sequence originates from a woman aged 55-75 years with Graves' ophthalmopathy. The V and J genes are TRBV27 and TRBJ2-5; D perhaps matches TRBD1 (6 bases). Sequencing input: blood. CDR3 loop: CASPSQGAQETQYF. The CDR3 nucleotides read TGTGCCAGCCCCTCACAGGGAGCCCAAGAGACCCAGTACTTC.